The present T cell receptor (beta chain) was sequenced within a study of cytomegalovirus exposure and HLA in healthy donors. Notes on the study in general: Cytomegalovirus association was assigned to 170 or so TCR beta chains. Earlier analysis found most TCR beta V segments productive about 87% or about 30% of the time.

This CDR3 comprises 13 residues. The V end was cut by 4 bases, the J end by 0 bases, with 7 bases between. Germline lookup yields CDR1 SGDLS and CDR2 YYNGEE. Of note for this clone: Its antigen is currently unknown.

PCR employed 60 Vbeta and 13 Jbeta primers. The table came from immunoSEQ multiplex PCR; TCRdb's copy has only in-frame clones and leaves some out. The table lists about 150,000 clones, approximately 81% of them singletons. The material sequenced was PBMCs. The clonotype comes from a boy between 2 and 10 years old in good health and CMV-seronegative. The V and J genes are TRBV9 and TRBJ1-1; D unclear. As DNA, the CDR3 is TGTGCCAGCAGCCGCGGGCTGAACACTGAAGCTTTCTTT. Encoded protein: CASSRGLNTEAFF.